What follows are 19 T cell receptor beta chains derived from one specimen sequenced in a study of molecular identifiers for immune sequencing clone quantification. Via MiXCR, TCRdb re-called the PCR reads, giving one row per CDR3 protein. The repertoire includes 85,000 to 130,000 distinct CDR3 sequences, around a third of them detected once, and 4% to 4.5% sits in the top ten. Specimen: naive CD8+ T cells from blood, with Jurkat cell RNA spiked in. This sample's subset: FACS-sorted CD8+CD4-CCR7+CD45RA+ naive T cells. These receptor sequences come from a human donor in good health. Some libraries in this study had Jurkat cell RNA spiked in.

About this clonotype: Possible read error: a much larger clone is one base away. This chain connects TRBV4-3 to TRBJ2-5; no reliable D call. Germline V lookup: CDR1 LGHNA, CDR2 YSLEER. This CDR3 is built from 12 residues. The CDR3 coding sequence is TGCGCCAGCAGCCAAGATCAAGAGCCCCAGTACTTC. Translated: CASSQDQEPQYF.

This clonotype has only a few counts. The chain has TRBV7-6 and TRBJ2-7; tentatively, D is TRBD2 (6 bases). With 5 bases removed from V and 4 bases from J, the gap between germline ends came to 18 bases. Looked up from germline, CDR1 is SGHVS and CDR2 is FNYEAQ. This CDR3 contains 15 residues. The CDR3 DNA reads as TGTGCCAGCAGCGGTACCTTGGGGGGTGGGTACGAGCAGTACTTC. This gives the protein CASSGTLGGGYEQYF.

The V and J genes are TRBV5-4 and TRBJ2-5; 10 bases agree with TRBD2. After removal of 0 bases from V and 4 bases from J, the junction contained 6 bases not matched to a gene. In germline, CDR1 is SGHNT, CDR2 YYREEE (reference sequence). This CDR3 has 16 amino acids. CDR3 residues: CASSLGPSGSAETQYF. The CDR3 DNA follows: TGTGCCAGCAGCTTGGGTCCTAGCGGGAGTGCAGAGACCCAGTACTTC.

This clonotype has a handful of counts. The chain joins TRBV27 to TRBJ1-5; TRBD1 is a possible D gene (6 bases). CDR1 is MNHEY and CDR2 is SMNVEV in the germline V gene (reference sequence). Trimming left V 4 bases short and J 5 bases short, with 9 bases between. This CDR3 contains 13 residues. This CDR3 is CASSYTGYQPQHF. CDR3 sequence (DNA): TGTGCCAGCAGTTATACAGGGTATCAGCCCCAGCATTTT.

On this clonotype itself: A read error may produce the germline difference seen at one junction end. This chain joins TRBV4-2 and TRBJ2-1; weak D call: TRBD1 (5 bases). Germline V gives CDR1 LGHNA, CDR2 YNFKEQ. The CDR3 length is 15 residues. The CDR3 reads CASSPPGHSYKEQFF. In DNA form, the CDR3 reads TGTGCCAGCAGCCCTCCAGGGCACTCCTACAAAGAGCAGTTCTTC.

In this sample, this clonotype turned up many times. The rearrangement links TRBV4-3 to TRBJ2-5, with D possibly being TRBD1 (5 bases). The CDR3 runs to 13 residues. Trimming left V 1 base short and J 5 bases short, with 8 bases between. Looked up from germline, CDR1 is LGHNA and CDR2 is YSLEER. The CDR3 coding sequence is TGCGCCAGCAGCCAAGCAGGGCGGGAGACCCAGTACTTC. Protein: CASSQAGRETQYF.

A note on this clonotype: A much larger clone is a single base away; this may be a read error. The chain links TRBV20-1 to TRBJ2-7; D possibly uses TRBD1 or TRBD2 (5 bases each). The CDR3 is 14 residues long. Germline-derived CDR1 and CDR2 are DFQATT and SNEGSKA (reference sequence). V shed 6 bases and J shed 4 bases, with 19 bases lying between them. DNA for the CDR3: TGCAGTGCCCTGGCACGGGGCGGAATTTACGAGCAGTACTTC. Translation: CSALARGGIYEQYF.

This clonotype was seen once. This sequence joins TRBV9 and TRBJ2-5, with a possible D match to TRBD2 (6 bases). The V end lost 3 bases, the J end lost 4 bases, and 16 bases lay between the germline ends. The germline gives CDR1 SGDLS, CDR2 YYNGEE. There are 15 residues in the CDR3. The CDR3 loop reads CASSGEAGPRETQYF. The CDR3 nucleotides are TGTGCCAGCAGCGGAGAGGCGGGGCCGAGAGAGACCCAGTACTTC. Combining the CDR3 with reference TRBV9 and TRBJ2-5 gives the whole variable domain DSGVTQTPKHLITATGQRVTLRCSPRSGDLSVYWYQQSLDQGLQFLIQYYNGEERAKGNILERFSAQQFPDLHSELNLSSLELGDSALYFCASSGEAGPRETQYFGPGTRLLVL.

This clonotype turned up a few times. The conserved phenylalanine or tryptophan normally closing the CDR3 is absent here, so this likely arose from a read error. As DNA, the CDR3 is TGTGCCAGCAGCTTAGTCGGGGCAACTAATGAAAAACTGTTTTTA. Its translation is CASSLVGATNEKLFL. The chain combines TRBV7-2 with TRBJ1-4, with D unclear. V lost 1 base and J lost 0, with 6 bases in between. The CDR3 consists of 15 residues. Germline assignment: CDR1 SGHTA and CDR2 FQGNSA.

Here the CDR3 reads CASRLPWTNRVGFETQYF. The CDR3 DNA follows: TGTGCCAGCAGATTACCTTGGACTAACAGGGTAGGATTCGAGACCCAGTACTTC. The chain joins TRBV28 to TRBJ2-5; D is perhaps TRBD1 or TRBD2 (6 bases each). The ends were cut back, 6 bases at V and 5 bases at J, with 28 bases in the middle. CDR3 length: 18 residues. Germline V CDR1 and CDR2: MDHEN, SYDVKM.

This clonotype was counted many times. This sequence joins TRBV29-1 and TRBJ1-4; D gene ambiguous. Per the germline V gene, CDR1 is SQVTM and CDR2 is ANQGSEA. The V and J ends lost 0 bases and 4 bases respectively, with 15 bases between them. The CDR3 length is 16 residues. Written as DNA, the CDR3 is TGCAGCGTTGAAGACTTCTCTCCCGTTGGTAATGAAAAACTGTTTTTT. Translated, it gives CSVEDFSPVGNEKLFF. Full variable domain (missing parts from reference TRBV29-1 and TRBJ1-4): SAVISQKPSRDICQRGTSLTIQCQVDSQVTMMFWYRQQPGQSLTLIATANQGSEATYESGFVIDKFPISRPNLTFSTLTVSNMSPEDSSIYLCSVEDFSPVGNEKLFFGSGTQLSVL.

CDR3: CASSVVGGYSGANVLTF. The CDR3 DNA follows: TGTGCCAGCAGCGTAGTGGGGGGCTACTCTGGGGCCAACGTCCTGACTTTC. The chain has TRBV9 and TRBJ2-6, with D possibly called TRBD1 or TRBD2 (6 bases each). V was shortened by 0 bases and J by 0 bases, with 10 bases between the two germline ends. Germline assignment: CDR1 SGDLS and CDR2 YYNGEE. This CDR3 is built from 17 residues.

This clonotype was counted only a few times. The chain uses TRBV7-9 and TRBJ2-2; 7 bases match TRBD2. Germline loops: CDR1 SEHNR, CDR2 FQNEAQ (reference sequence). The CDR3 contains 16 residues. V shed 3 bases and J 5 bases; nucleotides not matched to a gene: 9. DNA of the CDR3: TGTGCCAGCAGCTTGAACGTGTTTAGCGGGACCGGGGAGCTGTTTTTT. As protein: CASSLNVFSGTGELFF.

V and J are TRBV28 and TRBJ2-2, with 9 bases lining up with TRBD1. The CDR3 loop spans 16 amino acids. Germline CDR1 reads MDHEN; CDR2 reads SYDVKM. V lost 4 bases to trimming and J lost 6 bases; unmatched junction nucleotides: 9. The CDR3 DNA follows: TGTGCCAGCAGTTCGACAGGGGGGGTGATGGCCGGGGAGCTGTTTTTT. Its translation is CASSSTGGVMAGELFF.

This chain's CDR3 is CSASPTGVSGELFF. The CDR3 coding sequence is TGCAGTGCTAGTCCAACCGGGGTTTCCGGGGAGCTGTTTTTT. The V gene is TRBV20-1, the J gene TRBJ2-2; weak D call: TRBD2 (5 bases). This CDR3 region has 14 residues. V lost 3 bases to trimming and J lost 6 bases, with 14 bases between them. In germline, CDR1 is DFQATT, CDR2 SNEGSKA (reference sequence).

Details on this clonotype: One junction end does not reproduce the germline sequence, and a read error may be involved. V is TRBV7-9 and J is TRBJ2-3; D gene uncertain. This CDR3 is built from 15 residues. Germline values: CDR1 SEHNR, CDR2 FQNEAQ (reference sequence). The CDR3 region has the DNA TGTGCCAGCAGCCCTCCACTGGCGACGGCAGATGCGCAGTATTTC. It is translated as CASSPPLATADAQYF.

V and J are TRBV19 and TRBJ1-2; the D gene is possibly TRBD1 (6 bases). The germline gives CDR1 LNHDA, CDR2 SQIVND (reference sequence). The CDR3 has 16 amino acids. Trimming took off 5 bases at V and 8 bases at J, with 24 bases between the two ends. CDR3 amino acids: CASSPRQALIKMGYTF. The CDR3 region has the DNA TGTGCCAGTAGTCCTCGACAGGCCCTAATTAAAATGGGCTACACCTTC.

With respect to this clonotype: A much larger clone sits a single nucleotide away, making a read error possible. The conserved closing phenylalanine or tryptophan is absent in this CDR3, likely reflecting a read error. The chain couples TRBV25-1 to TRBJ2-3; tentatively, D is TRBD2 (5 bases). The CDR3 spans 15 residues. Germline CDR1 reads MGHDK; CDR2 reads SYGVNS. Trimming pared 3 bases from V and 2 bases from J, leaving 12 bases between. The CDR3 DNA follows: TGTGCCAGCAGTGATGGTGACGGGATCACAGATACGCAGTATCTT. Encoded protein: CASSDGDGITDTQYL.

The table lists this clonotype with a few counts. The CDR3 DNA reads TGTGCCAGCAGTTACGGACAAGGGCAGTACTTC. Protein: CASSYGQGQYF. This chain links TRBV6-5 with TRBJ2-7; D is perhaps TRBD1 (5 bases). There are 11 residues in the CDR3. The V gene lost 2 bases and the J gene lost 9 bases, with 8 bases spanning the gap. Germline V gene data show CDR1 as MNHEY and CDR2 as SVGAGI.